The clone carrying this T cell receptor beta chain has ten or more counts. The antigen is undetermined. The CDR3 has 15 residues. V was pared by 6 bases and J by 3 bases, with 4 bases of the junction left unmatched. CDR1 and CDR2 from the germline V gene are SGHVS and FQNEAQ. This sample stems from a study of T-cell reconstitution after alpha-beta-depleted transplantation in children. Study findings and constraints: Alpha-beta T cells present about two months after transplant were reported to originate from several hundred expanded graft clones.

The TCRbeta library was prepared with unique molecular identifiers. MiXCR was run by TCRdb on the PCR reads, yielding one entry per CDR3 protein. Of 450,000 to 600,000 distinct CDR3 sequences listed, 10% to 15% are singletons. Here the sequenced sample was PBMCs, mostly from graft donor cells, taken 360 days after TCRalphabeta/CD19-depleted stem cell transplant. This receptor was identified in a male patient younger than 18 who had a stem cell transplant for acute myeloid leukemia, so the T cells may come from the graft donor. The rearrangement uses TRBV7-8 and TRBJ2-7, with 14 bases lining up with TRBD2. The CDR3 spells CASRRGTSGGYEQYF. The CDR3 DNA is TGTGCCAGCAGGAGGGGGACTAGCGGGGGCTACGAGCAGTACTTC.